This T cell receptor beta chain emerged from a study of early T cells in non-severe SARS-CoV-2 infection. Study as a whole: Sequencing of bulk RNA from unsorted whole blood was done, without chain pairing.

This clonotype was counted at least ten times. V lost 6 bases and J 0 bases, leaving 18 bases between the germline ends. Germline loops: CDR1 MNHEY, CDR2 SVGEGT. The CDR3 spans 17 residues. Individual cDNA molecules were tagged with unique molecular identifiers. TCRdb recomputed calls from the 5' RACE reads with MiXCR, one row per CDR3 protein. The sample holds fewer than 30,000 distinct CDR3 sequences, 4.3% seen once. Sequenced sample: whole blood. This TCR came from an adult who was a healthcare worker with PCR-confirmed SARS-CoV-2 infection or an uninfected control (not recorded which). The gene calls are TRBV6-2 or TRBV6-3 and TRBJ1-5; perhaps TRBD1 as D (5 bases). CDR3 coding DNA: TGTGCCAGCAGAAACGCGGTTGGCAGGGCTAGCAATCAGCCCCAGCATTTT. Amino acids: CASRNAVGRASNQPQHF.